The present entry profiles one TCR beta chain with its context. The data derive from a study of blood T cell repertoires in COVID-19. Cohort allocation depended upon clinical history that participants reported. The data were produced by immunoSEQ multiplex PCR, yet TCRdb's version contains in-frame clones alone and is incomplete. The sample records roughly 250,000 clones, just over 90% being singletons. Trimming removed 2 bases from V and 6 bases from J, with 6 bases in between. Per the germline V gene, CDR1 is SGHTA and CDR2 is FQGNSA. The CDR3 has 12 residues. The sequencing input was PBMCs or T cells enriched from blood (not recorded which). The clonotype originates from a woman aged 40 to 50 with acute COVID-19. V is TRBV7-2 and J is TRBJ2-3; D gene unclear. The CDR3 protein is CASSLYLDTQYF. CDR3 coding DNA: TGTGCCAGCAGCTTATACTTGGATACGCAGTATTTT.